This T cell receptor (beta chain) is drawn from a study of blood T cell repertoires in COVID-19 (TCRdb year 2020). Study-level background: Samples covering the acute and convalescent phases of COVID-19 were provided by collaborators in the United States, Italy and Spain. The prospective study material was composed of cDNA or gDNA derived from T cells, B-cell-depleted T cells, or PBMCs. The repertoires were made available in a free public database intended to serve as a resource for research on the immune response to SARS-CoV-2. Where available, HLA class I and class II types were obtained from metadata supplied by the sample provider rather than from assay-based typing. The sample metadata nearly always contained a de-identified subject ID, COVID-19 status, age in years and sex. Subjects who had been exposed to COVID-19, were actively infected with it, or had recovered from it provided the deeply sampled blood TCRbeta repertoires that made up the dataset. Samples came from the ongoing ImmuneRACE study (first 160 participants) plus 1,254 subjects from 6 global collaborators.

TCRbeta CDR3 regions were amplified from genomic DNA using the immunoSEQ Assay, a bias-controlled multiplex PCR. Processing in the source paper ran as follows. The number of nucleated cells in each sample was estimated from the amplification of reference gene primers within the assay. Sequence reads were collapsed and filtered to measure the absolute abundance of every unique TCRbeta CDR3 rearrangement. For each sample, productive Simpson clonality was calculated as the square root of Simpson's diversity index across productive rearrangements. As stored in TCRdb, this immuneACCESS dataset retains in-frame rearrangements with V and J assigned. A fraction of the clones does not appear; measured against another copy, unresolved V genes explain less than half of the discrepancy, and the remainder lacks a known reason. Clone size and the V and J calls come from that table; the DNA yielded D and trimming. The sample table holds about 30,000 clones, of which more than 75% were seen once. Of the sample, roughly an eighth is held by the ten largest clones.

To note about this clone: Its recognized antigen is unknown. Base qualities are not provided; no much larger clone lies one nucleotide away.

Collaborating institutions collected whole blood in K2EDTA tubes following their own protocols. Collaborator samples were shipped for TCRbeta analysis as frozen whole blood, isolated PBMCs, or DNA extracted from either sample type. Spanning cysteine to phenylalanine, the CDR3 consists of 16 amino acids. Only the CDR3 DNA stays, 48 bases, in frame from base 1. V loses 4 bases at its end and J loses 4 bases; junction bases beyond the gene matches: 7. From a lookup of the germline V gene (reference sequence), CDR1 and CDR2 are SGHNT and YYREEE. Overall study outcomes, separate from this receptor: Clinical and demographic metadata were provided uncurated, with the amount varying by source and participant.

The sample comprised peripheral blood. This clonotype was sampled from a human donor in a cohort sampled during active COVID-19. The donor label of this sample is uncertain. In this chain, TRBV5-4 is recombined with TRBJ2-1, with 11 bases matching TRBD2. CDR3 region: CASSLKTSGDYNEQFF. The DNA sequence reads TGTGCCAGCAGCCTTAAGACTAGCGGGGATTACAATGAGCAGTTCTTC.